Below are 23 T cell receptor beta chains sequenced from a single sample in a study of T cell changes during pregnancy in multiple sclerosis. Generated by immunoSEQ multiplex PCR, the TCRdb table keeps only in-frame clones and is missing some. The table lists 30,000 to 45,000 clones, 75% to 95% of them singletons, with 0.47% in the top ten. The material was CD4+ T cells from peripheral blood mononuclear cells, obtained in the second trimester of pregnancy. The receptors were gathered from a female donor in good health, enrolled as a control in a pregnancy study.

This rearrangement joins TRBV7-2 to TRBJ2-1; 7 bases match TRBD2. V shed 5 bases and J 7 bases; nucleotides not matched to a gene: 11. This CDR3 has 15 residues. Looked up from germline, CDR1 is SGHTA and CDR2 is FQGNSA. CDR3 sequence (DNA): TGTGCCAGCAGCCCGGGGCGGGAGAAATGGAATGAGCAGTTCTTC. This translates into CASSPGREKWNEQFF.

The rearrangement uses TRBV2 and TRBJ2-2; TRBD1 might be the D (5 bases). V was clipped by 8 bases and J by 0 bases, with 13 bases between them. The CDR3 runs to 15 residues. Germline V gene sequence: CDR1 SNHLY, CDR2 FYNNEI. The chain's CDR3 is CASCWGSANTGELFF. The CDR3 region has the DNA TGTGCCAGCTGTTGGGGCTCCGCGAACACCGGGGAGCTGTTTTTT.

CDR3 region: CASSVREDTEAFF. CDR3 sequence (DNA): TGCGCCAGCAGTGTCAGGGAGGACACTGAAGCTTTCTTT. The chain is built from TRBV10-1 and TRBJ1-1; perhaps TRBD1 as D (5 bases). Germline V gene data show CDR1 as WNHNN and CDR2 as SYGVQD (reference sequence). The CDR3 is 13 residues long. The V end was cut by 4 bases, the J end by 3 bases, with 9 bases between.

This chain connects TRBV7-9 to TRBJ1-1, with D uncertain. The CDR3 length is 13 residues. Germline values: CDR1 SEHNR, CDR2 FQNEAQ (reference sequence). V gave up 1 base and J gave up 1 base, with 4 bases separating them. CDR3 sequence (DNA): TGTGCCAGCAGCTTAGAACAGAACACTGAAGCTTTCTTT. This sequence encodes CASSLEQNTEAFF. Full variable domain (missing parts from reference TRBV7-9 and TRBJ1-1): DTGVSQNPRHKITKRGQNVTFRCDPISEHNRLYWYRQTLGQGPEFLTYFQNEAQLEKSRLLSDRFSAERPKGSFSTLEIQRTEQGDSAMYLCASSLEQNTEAFFGQGTRLTVV.

V usage is TRBV5-5 and J usage is TRBJ2-7; D is unclear. The germline V and J ends were trimmed by 3 bases and 5 bases, with 12 bases remaining between them. This CDR3 comprises 13 residues. The germline V gene has CDR1 SGHKS and CDR2 YYEKEE (reference sequence). The CDR3 spells CASSSPGGHEQYF. In DNA form, the CDR3 reads TGTGCCAGCAGCTCCCCCGGCGGCCACGAGCAGTACTTC.

The chain links TRBV6-1 to TRBJ1-3; D uncertain. From germline, CDR1 is MNHNS and CDR2 SASEGT. V was cut by 8 bases and J by 4 bases, with 12 bases left in between. The CDR3 runs to 13 residues. The DNA for the CDR3 is TGTGCCAGCTCGTCTGTCTCCGGAAACACCATATATTTT. It is translated as CASSSVSGNTIYF.

V and J are TRBV28 and TRBJ1-4; D unresolved. Trimming removed 6 bases at V and 8 bases at J, with 13 bases between. Germline lookup yields CDR1 MDHEN and CDR2 SYDVKM. This CDR3 is built from 13 residues. CDR3 sequence (DNA): TGTGCCAGCAGGATAGTCTCGGGGGAAAAACTGTTTTTT. It specifies CASRIVSGEKLFF.

The CDR3 DNA sequence: TGTGCCAGCAGTTTAGTCCCCGGGAGGAGCTCCTACGAGCAGTACTTC. Amino acid sequence: CASSLVPGRSSYEQYF. The rearrangement links TRBV28 to TRBJ2-7; TRBD2 matches 7 bases. Losses at the gene ends were 2 bases for V and 0 bases for J; bases not matched to a gene: 7. Germline assignment: CDR1 MDHEN and CDR2 SYDVKM. The length of the CDR3 is 16 residues.

J is TRBJ2-3 and V is TRBV7-2; 9 bases are a match to TRBD2. This CDR3 region has 15 residues. The ends lost 3 bases at V and 5 bases at J; junction bases unmatched: 6. CDR1 SGHTA and CDR2 FQGNSA come from the germline V gene. The CDR3 region has the DNA TGTGCCAGCAGCTTGCGACTAGCGGATGTAGATACGCAGTATTTT. Translating gives CASSLRLADVDTQYF.

The chain employs TRBV19 and TRBJ2-1; 9 bases map to TRBD2. This CDR3 is 15 amino acids long. The V segment lost 3 bases and the J segment 13 bases; nucleotides outside the gene matches: 13. Germline V gene lookup returns CDR1 LNHDA and CDR2 SQIVND (reference sequence). The CDR3 nucleotides read TGTGCCAGTAGTATGCGGGGGGGAGTAGCGGGACTCCAGTTCTTC. Encoded protein: CASSMRGGVAGLQFF.

The chain carries TRBV28 and TRBJ1-5; TRBD1 matches at 10 bases. The germline V gene has CDR1 MDHEN and CDR2 SYDVKM. V was pared by 6 bases and J by 1 base, with 12 bases of the junction left unmatched. This CDR3 spans 18 amino acids. The chain's CDR3 is CASSPLGGTGVSNQPQHF. DNA of the CDR3: TGTGCCAGCAGCCCTTTAGGTGGGACAGGGGTAAGCAATCAGCCCCAGCATTTT.

V usage is TRBV4-1 and J usage is TRBJ2-3; 12 positions agree with TRBD2. V dropped 3 bases and J dropped 2; count of bases not matched to a gene: 6. The length of the CDR3 is 17 residues. The germline V gene encodes CDR1 MGHRA and CDR2 YSYEKL. CDR3 nucleotides: TGCGCCAGCAGCCAGAGAGGACTAGCGGGGAACACAGATACGCAGTATTTT. Its protein product is CASSQRGLAGNTDTQYF.

The CDR3 region is CASKGGQPGANVLTF. DNA for the CDR3: TGTGCCAGCAAGGGCGGGCAGCCTGGGGCCAACGTCCTGACTTTC. The rearrangement joins TRBV7-8 to TRBJ2-6; D perhaps matches TRBD2 (5 bases). The CDR3 runs 15 residues. The V gene lost 7 bases and the J gene lost 2 bases, with 12 bases spanning the gap. CDR1 SGHVS and CDR2 FQNEAQ come from the germline V gene.

The V gene is TRBV7-6, the J gene TRBJ2-2; 15 bases are shared with TRBD2. The V gene end was trimmed by 5 bases and the J gene end by 10 bases; junction bases not matched to a gene: 5. The CDR3 sequence is 15 residues long. Germline values: CDR1 SGHVS, CDR2 FNYEAQ. Written as DNA, the CDR3 is TGTGCCAGCAGCCCTGGACTAGCGGGAGGGGAGGAGCTGTTTTTT. This translates into CASSPGLAGGEELFF.

The J gene is TRBJ2-2, the V gene TRBV7-2; D is possibly TRBD2 (5 bases). The CDR3 spans 16 residues. V was clipped by 5 bases and J by 4 bases, with 17 bases between them. Germline V gives CDR1 SGHTA, CDR2 FQGNSA. The CDR3, as DNA: TGTGCCAGCAGCGTAGACCCCACAACTAGCACCGGGGAGCTGTTTTTT. This codes for CASSVDPTTSTGELFF.

V is TRBV18 and J is TRBJ1-4, with D perhaps matching TRBD1 (5 bases). The ends were cut back, 4 bases at V and 0 bases at J, with 15 bases in the middle. The V gene's germline CDR1 is KGHSH and CDR2 LQKENI. CDR3 size: 17 residues. The chain's CDR3 is CASSQVGAPATNEKLFF. CDR3 coding DNA: TGTGCCAGCTCACAAGTTGGGGCTCCAGCAACTAATGAAAAACTGTTTTTT.

The chain recombines TRBV10-3 with TRBJ2-1; a weak D match, TRBD1 (6 bases). The germline CDR1 and CDR2 sequences are ENHRY and SYGVKD. CDR3 size: 12 residues. V lost 6 bases and J 8 bases, leaving 11 bases between the germline ends. The CDR3 region is CAIRGEGDEQFF. The CDR3, as DNA: TGTGCCATCAGGGGTGAGGGGGATGAGCAGTTCTTC.

The chain is built from TRBV11-2 and TRBJ1-2; possible D gene TRBD1, 6 bases. The germline V and J ends were trimmed by 5 bases and 0 bases, with 13 bases remaining between them. The CDR3 runs 15 residues. Germline loops: CDR1 SGHAT, CDR2 FQNNGV. Here the CDR3 reads CASSVTGTPNYGYTF. The CDR3 DNA is TGTGCCAGCAGCGTGACCGGGACACCTAACTATGGCTACACCTTC.

The gene calls are TRBV27 and TRBJ1-1, with D uncertain. Trimming took off 5 bases at V and 1 base at J, with 23 bases between the two ends. The CDR3 contains 18 residues. The germline gives CDR1 MNHEY, CDR2 SMNVEV (reference sequence). The CDR3 sequence: CASSPAPEDFWANTEAFF. Written as DNA, the CDR3 is TGTGCCAGCAGTCCCGCCCCGGAGGACTTCTGGGCGAACACTGAAGCTTTCTTT.

This chain connects TRBV27 to TRBJ2-4; 7 positions agree with TRBD2. CDR3 length equals 13 residues. Unmatched junction bases numbered 7, after V lost 6 bases and J lost 8 bases. The germline CDR1 and CDR2 sequences are MNHEY and SMNVEV (reference sequence). The CDR3 sequence: CASRLAGGDIQYF. The CDR3 nucleotides are TGTGCCAGCAGGTTAGCGGGTGGGGACATTCAGTACTTC.

The V call is TRBV29-1, the J call TRBJ1-5; D unclear. The CDR3 runs 13 residues. V was pared by 1 base and J by 2 bases, with 6 bases between. Germline CDR1 SQVTM, CDR2 ANQGSEA. This chain's CDR3 is CSVEVSGNQPQHF. CDR3 DNA: TGCAGCGTTGAAGTATCAGGCAATCAGCCCCAGCATTTT.

CDR3 nucleotide sequence: TGTGCCAGCAGGAGGGGGCAGGGTATTGGGGAAAAACTGTTTTTT. Its translation is CASRRGQGIGEKLFF. The rearrangement uses TRBV9 and TRBJ1-4; 7 nucleotides align to TRBD1. With 5 bases clipped from V and 8 bases from J, the junction kept 12 bases outside the gene matches. CDR1 SGDLS and CDR2 YYNGEE come from the germline V gene. The CDR3 sequence is 15 residues long.

The table lists this clone with a few counts. The rearrangement joins TRBV7-8 to TRBJ1-5; no reliable D call. Germline V lookup: CDR1 SGHVS, CDR2 FQNEAQ. This CDR3 comprises 15 residues. Trimming left V 1 base short and J 5 bases short, with 12 bases between. CDR3 loop: CASSLGRGYDQPQHF. CDR3 coding DNA: TGTGCCAGCAGCTTAGGGAGAGGGTACGATCAGCCCCAGCATTTT.